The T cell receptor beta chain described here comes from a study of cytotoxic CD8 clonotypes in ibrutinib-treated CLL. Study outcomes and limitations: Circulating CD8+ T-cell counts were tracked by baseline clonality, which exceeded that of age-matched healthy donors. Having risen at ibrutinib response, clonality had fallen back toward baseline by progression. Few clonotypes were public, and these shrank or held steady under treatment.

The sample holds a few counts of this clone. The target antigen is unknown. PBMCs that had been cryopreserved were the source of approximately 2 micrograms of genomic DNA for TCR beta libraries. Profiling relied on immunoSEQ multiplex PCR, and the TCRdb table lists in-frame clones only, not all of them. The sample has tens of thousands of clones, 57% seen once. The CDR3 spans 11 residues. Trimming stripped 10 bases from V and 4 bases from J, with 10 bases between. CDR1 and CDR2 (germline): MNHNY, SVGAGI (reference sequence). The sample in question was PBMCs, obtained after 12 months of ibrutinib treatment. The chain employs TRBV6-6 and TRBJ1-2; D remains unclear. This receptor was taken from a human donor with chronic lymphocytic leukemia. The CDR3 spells CATNRAYGYTF. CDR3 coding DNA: TGTGCCACTAACCGGGCCTATGGCTACACCTTC.